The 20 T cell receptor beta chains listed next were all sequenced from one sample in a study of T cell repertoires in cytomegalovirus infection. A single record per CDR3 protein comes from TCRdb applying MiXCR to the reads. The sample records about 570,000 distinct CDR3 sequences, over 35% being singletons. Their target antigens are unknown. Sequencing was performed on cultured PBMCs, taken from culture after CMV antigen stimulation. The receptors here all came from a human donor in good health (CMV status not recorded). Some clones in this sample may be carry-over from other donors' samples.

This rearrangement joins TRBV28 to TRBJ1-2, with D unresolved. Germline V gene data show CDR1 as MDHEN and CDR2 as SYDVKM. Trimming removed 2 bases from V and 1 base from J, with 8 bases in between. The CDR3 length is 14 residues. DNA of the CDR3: TGTGCCAGCAGTTTAGCTGGAAATAACTATGGCTACACCTTC. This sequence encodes CASSLAGNNYGYTF.

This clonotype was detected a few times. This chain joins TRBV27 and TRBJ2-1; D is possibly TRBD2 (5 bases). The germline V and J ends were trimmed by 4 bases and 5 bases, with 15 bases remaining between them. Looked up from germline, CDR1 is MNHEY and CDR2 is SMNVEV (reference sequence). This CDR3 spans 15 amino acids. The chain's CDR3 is CASSSLGRGDNEQFF. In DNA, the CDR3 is TGTGCCAGCAGTTCCCTTGGTCGGGGAGACAATGAGCAGTTCTTC.

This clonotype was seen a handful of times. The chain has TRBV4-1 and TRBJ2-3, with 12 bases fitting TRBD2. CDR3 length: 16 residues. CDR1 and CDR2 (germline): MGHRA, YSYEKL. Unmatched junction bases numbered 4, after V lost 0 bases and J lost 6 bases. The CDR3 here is CASSQETSGGRDTQYF. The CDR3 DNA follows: TGCGCCAGCAGCCAAGAAACTAGCGGGGGGAGGGATACGCAGTATTTT.

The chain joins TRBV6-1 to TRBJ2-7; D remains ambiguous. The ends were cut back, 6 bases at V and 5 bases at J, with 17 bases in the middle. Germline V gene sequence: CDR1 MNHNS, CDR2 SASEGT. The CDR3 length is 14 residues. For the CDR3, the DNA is TGTGCCAGCAGCCAATACATTGGCCCCCACGAGCAGTACTTC. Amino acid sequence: CASSQYIGPHEQYF.

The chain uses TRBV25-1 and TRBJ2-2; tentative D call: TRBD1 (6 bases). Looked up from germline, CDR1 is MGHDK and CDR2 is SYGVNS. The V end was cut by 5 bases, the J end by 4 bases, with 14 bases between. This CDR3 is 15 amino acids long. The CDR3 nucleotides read TGTGCCAGCAGTCTACCCGGGACACCCACCGGGGAGCTGTTTTTT. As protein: CASSLPGTPTGELFF. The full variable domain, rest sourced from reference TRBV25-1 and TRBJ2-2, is EADIYQTPRYLVIGTGKKITLECSQTMGHDKMYWYQQDPGMELHLIHYSYGVNSTEKGDLSSESTVSRIRTEHFPLTLESARPSHTSQYLCASSLPGTPTGELFFGEGSRLTVL.

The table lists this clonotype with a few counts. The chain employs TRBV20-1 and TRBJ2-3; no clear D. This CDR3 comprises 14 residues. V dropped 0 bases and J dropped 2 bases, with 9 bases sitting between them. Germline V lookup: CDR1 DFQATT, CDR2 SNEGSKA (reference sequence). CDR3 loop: CSARDPRPTDTQYF. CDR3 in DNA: TGCAGTGCTAGAGATCCCCGGCCCACAGATACGCAGTATTTT.

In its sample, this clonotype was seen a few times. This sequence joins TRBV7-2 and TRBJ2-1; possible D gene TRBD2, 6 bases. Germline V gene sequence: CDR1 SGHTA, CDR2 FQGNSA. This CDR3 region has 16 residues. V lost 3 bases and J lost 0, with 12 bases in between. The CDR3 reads CASSFWGSGSYNEQFF. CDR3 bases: TGTGCCAGCAGCTTCTGGGGTAGCGGCTCCTACAATGAGCAGTTCTTC.

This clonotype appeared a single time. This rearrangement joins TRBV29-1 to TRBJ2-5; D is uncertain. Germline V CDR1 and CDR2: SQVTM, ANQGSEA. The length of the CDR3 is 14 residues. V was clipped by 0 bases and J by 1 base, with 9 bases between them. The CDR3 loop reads CSVEDRVAQETQYF. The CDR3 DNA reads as TGCAGCGTTGAAGATCGGGTAGCCCAAGAGACCCAGTACTTC. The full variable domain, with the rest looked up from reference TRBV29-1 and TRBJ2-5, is SAVISQKPSRDICQRGTSLTIQCQVDSQVTMMFWYRQQPGQSLTLIATANQGSEATYESGFVIDKFPISRPNLTFSTLTVSNMSPEDSSIYLCSVEDRVAQETQYFGPGTRLLVL.

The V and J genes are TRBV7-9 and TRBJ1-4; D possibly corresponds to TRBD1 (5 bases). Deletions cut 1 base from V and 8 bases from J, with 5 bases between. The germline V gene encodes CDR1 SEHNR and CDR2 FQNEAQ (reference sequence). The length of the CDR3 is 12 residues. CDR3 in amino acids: CASSLGTEKLFF. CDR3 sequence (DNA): TGTGCCAGCAGCTTAGGGACAGAAAAACTGTTTTTT.

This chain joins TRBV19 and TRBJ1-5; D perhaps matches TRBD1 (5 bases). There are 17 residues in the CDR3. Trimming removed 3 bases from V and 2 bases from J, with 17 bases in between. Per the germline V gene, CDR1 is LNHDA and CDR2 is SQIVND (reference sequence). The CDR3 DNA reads TGTGCCAGTAGTATTCCCCCCAGGGCGGGAGGCAATCAGCCCCAGCATTTT. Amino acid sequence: CASSIPPRAGGNQPQHF.

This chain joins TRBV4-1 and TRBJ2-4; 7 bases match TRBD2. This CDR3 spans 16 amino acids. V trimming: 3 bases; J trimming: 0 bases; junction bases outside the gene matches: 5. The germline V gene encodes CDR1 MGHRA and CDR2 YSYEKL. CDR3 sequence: CASSQGAGRAKNIQYF. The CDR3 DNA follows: TGCGCCAGCAGCCAGGGAGCGGGGCGAGCCAAAAACATTCAGTACTTC.

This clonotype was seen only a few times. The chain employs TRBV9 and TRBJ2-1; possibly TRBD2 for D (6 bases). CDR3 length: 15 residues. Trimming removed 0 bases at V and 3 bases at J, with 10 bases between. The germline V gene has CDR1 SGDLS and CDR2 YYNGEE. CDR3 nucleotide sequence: TGTGCCAGCAGCGTAGATCACGGGAGCTACAATGAGCAGTTCTTC. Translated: CASSVDHGSYNEQFF.

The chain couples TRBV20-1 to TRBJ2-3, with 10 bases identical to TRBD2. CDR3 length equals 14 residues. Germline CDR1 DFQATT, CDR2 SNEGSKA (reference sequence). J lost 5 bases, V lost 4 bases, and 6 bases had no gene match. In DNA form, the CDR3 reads TGCAGTGCTATTCCAGCGGGGGGGGGAGATACGCAGTATTTT. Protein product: CSAIPAGGGDTQYF.

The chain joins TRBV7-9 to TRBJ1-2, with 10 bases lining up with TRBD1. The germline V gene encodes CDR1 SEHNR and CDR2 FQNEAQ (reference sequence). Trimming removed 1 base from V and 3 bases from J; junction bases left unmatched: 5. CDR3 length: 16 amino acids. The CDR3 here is CASSLVTGTGDYGYTF. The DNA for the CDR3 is TGTGCCAGCAGCTTAGTTACCGGGACAGGGGACTATGGCTACACCTTC.

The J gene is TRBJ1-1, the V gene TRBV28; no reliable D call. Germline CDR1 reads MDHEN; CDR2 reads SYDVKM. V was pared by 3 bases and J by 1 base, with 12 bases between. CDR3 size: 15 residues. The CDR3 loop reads CASSFPGRRNTEAFF. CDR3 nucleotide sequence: TGTGCCAGCAGTTTTCCCGGCCGAAGGAACACTGAAGCTTTCTTT.

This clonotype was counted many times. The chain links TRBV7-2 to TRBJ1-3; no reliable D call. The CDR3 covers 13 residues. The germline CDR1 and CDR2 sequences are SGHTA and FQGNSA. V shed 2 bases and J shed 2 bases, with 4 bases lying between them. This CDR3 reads CASSLYPGNTIYF. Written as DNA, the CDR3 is TGTGCCAGCAGCTTATATCCTGGAAACACCATATATTTT.

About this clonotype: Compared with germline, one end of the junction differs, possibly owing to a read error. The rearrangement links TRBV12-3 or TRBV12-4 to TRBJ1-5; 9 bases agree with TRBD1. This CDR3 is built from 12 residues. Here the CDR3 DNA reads TGTGCCAGCAGTTTACGGACAGGGGAGAAGGATTTT. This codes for CASSLRTGEKDF.

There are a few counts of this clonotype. This CDR3 is CASRINFGGTEAFF. The CDR3 DNA sequence: TGTGCCAGCAGGATCAACTTTGGTGGCACTGAAGCTTTCTTT. V usage is TRBV6-5 and J usage is TRBJ1-1; D gene unclear. V was cut by 6 bases and J by 4 bases, with 15 bases left in between. This CDR3 is 14 amino acids long. Germline loops: CDR1 MNHEY, CDR2 SVGAGI.

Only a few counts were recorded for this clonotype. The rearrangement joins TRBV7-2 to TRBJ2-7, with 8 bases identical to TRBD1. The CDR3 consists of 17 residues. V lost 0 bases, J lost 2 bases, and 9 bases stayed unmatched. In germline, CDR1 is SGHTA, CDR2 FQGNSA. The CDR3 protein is CASSLAGGRGLPYEQYF. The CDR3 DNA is TGTGCCAGCAGCTTAGCCGGGGGCAGGGGGCTACCCTACGAGCAGTACTTC.

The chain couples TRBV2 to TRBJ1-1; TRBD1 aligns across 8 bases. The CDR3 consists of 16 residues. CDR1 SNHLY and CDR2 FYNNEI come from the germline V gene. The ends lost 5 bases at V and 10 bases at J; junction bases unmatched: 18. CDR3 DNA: TGTGCCAGCAGTCCTTTTTACGGGACAGGAAGAAGGGTAGCTTTCTTT. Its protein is CASSPFYGTGRRVAFF.